The clone carrying this T cell receptor beta chain was picked up many times. TCRdb reprocessed the 5' RACE reads via MiXCR and lists one record per CDR3 protein. The sample lists fewer than 40,000 distinct CDR3 sequences, about 13% occurring once. This record belongs to a study of neurological immune-mediated disorders. CDR3 length equals 15 residues. The germline gives CDR1 LNHNV, CDR2 YYDKDF (reference sequence). The V gene lost 0 bases and the J gene lost 5 bases, with 14 bases spanning the gap. Time point here: longitudinal time-point 2. This sequence was found in a woman aged 35 to 49 in good health. V and J are TRBV15 and TRBJ2-7; no firm D call. Sequences were obtained from PBMCs. The CDR3 sequence is CATSRDRSLSHEQYF. CDR3 bases: TGTGCCACCAGCAGAGATCGGAGCTTGTCCCACGAGCAGTACTTC.